This T cell receptor beta chain is drawn from a study of cytomegalovirus exposure and HLA in healthy donors. Study-wide results and limits: TCR beta V segments were, for the most part, productive about 87% or about 30% of the time in an earlier analysis.

A word on this clone: No antigen is known for it.

It was with 60 Vbeta and 13 Jbeta primers that the PCR ran. Using immunoSEQ multiplex PCR, the repertoire was profiled, and TCRdb retains in-frame clones only, with some absent. The profile shows 150,000 to 180,000 clones, about 74% of them singletons. The receptor was derived from a woman in her 40s in good health and CMV-seronegative. The sample was PBMCs.

CDR3 region: CSVAGLAGEGGTDTQYF. For the CDR3, the DNA is TGCAGCGTTGCTGGACTAGCGGGAGAGGGTGGCACAGATACGCAGTATTTT. The V call is TRBV29-1, the J call TRBJ2-3; TRBD2 matches 13 bases. From germline, CDR1 is SQVTM and CDR2 ANQGSEA. V gave up 4 bases and J gave up 1 base; unmatched junction bases: 8. CDR3 length: 17 amino acids.